This TCR beta chain was captured by sequencing in a study of T cell responses to AZD1222 COVID-19 vaccine. Study-level information: Second-dose recipients at about 4 or about 12 weeks were treated as one pooled group. Study observations and caveats: White British donors predominated, females outnumbered males, and clonal diversity was possibly underestimated. Elevations in Spike-specific TCR breadth and depth followed administration of two AZD1222 doses.

The method was immunoSEQ multiplex PCR; TCRdb's version includes in-frame clones alone and lacks a portion of them. This table has roughly 120,000 clones, about 90% appearing once. This CDR3 is built from 16 residues. Germline V gene lookup returns CDR1 MGHRA and CDR2 YSYEKL. Trimming took off 4 bases at V and 10 bases at J, with 20 bases between the two ends. Of note for this clone: Its antigen is not identified.

The V gene is TRBV4-1, the J gene TRBJ1-6; a weak D match, TRBD1 (5 bases). This TCR was sampled from an adult in good health. The material was peripheral blood, obtained on day 0 of AZD1222 vaccination. The CDR3: CASSRPQGAGGSPLHF. The CDR3 bases are TGCGCCAGCAGCCGCCCTCAAGGGGCGGGTGGCTCACCCCTCCACTTT.